The sequence of this T cell receptor (beta chain) was determined in a study of blood T cell repertoires in COVID-19. The study assigned cohorts using participant-reported clinical history. The table came from immunoSEQ multiplex PCR; TCRdb's copy has only in-frame clones and leaves some out. The sample comprises some 150,000 clones, about 80% of which are singletons, and around 10% rests with the top ten. Sample: PBMCs or T cells enriched from blood (not recorded which). This clonotype originated in a man aged 45-65 years who had recovered from COVID-19.

The CDR3 coding sequence is TGTGCCACGACCGGCGGGGGGGACAATCAGCCCCAGCATTTT. This encodes CATTGGGDNQPQHF. The chain recombines TRBV10-3 with TRBJ1-5, with a weak D call TRBD1 (5 bases). The V end was cut by 10 bases, the J end by 3 bases, with 16 bases between. Per germline, CDR1 ENHRY and CDR2 SYGVKD. This CDR3 comprises 14 residues.